This T cell receptor (beta chain) was sequenced for a study of T cell responses to AZD1222 COVID-19 vaccine. Overall study: It was second doses at about 4 or about 12 weeks that were pooled.

Regarding this clone: What it binds is unknown. This sample also contains other DNA sequences that code for the same CDR3.

The method was immunoSEQ multiplex PCR; TCRdb's version includes in-frame clones alone and lacks a portion of them. The table includes some 120,000 clones, under 95% detected once. Whole-study findings and limits: Nearly half of the spike-specific TCRs reportedly recognize variant regions that carry no mutations. Clonal diversity may have been underestimated in mostly white British donors. Vaccine-associated CD4 TCRs ranged over spike, dominating at 160-218 and 743-854.

Germline lookup yields CDR1 SGDLS and CDR2 YYNGEE. V dropped 0 bases and J dropped 8; count of bases not matched to a gene: 2. The CDR3 length is 14 residues. The chain has TRBV9 and TRBJ1-4; 9 bases map to TRBD1. Sequenced material: peripheral blood, taken on day 0 of AZD1222 vaccination. The origin of this receptor is an adult in good health. The CDR3 reads CASSVGTGVEKLFF. The DNA for the CDR3 is TGTGCCAGCAGCGTAGGGACAGGGGTGGAAAAACTGTTTTTT.